This entry features one T cell receptor beta chain sequence. What it binds is unknown. This record comes from a study of graft-versus-host responses after intestinal transplantation. Whole-study context: Following induction with anti-thymocyte globulin, all recipients were given tacrolimus and steroids for around three years.

The germline V gene has CDR1 SGHDN and CDR2 FVKESK. V gave up 0 bases and J gave up 11 bases; unmatched junction bases: 6. CDR3 length: 15 amino acids. Sequencing used immunoSEQ multiplex PCR; TCRdb keeps in-frame clones, though not all of them. Of about 90,000 clones listed, about 87% are singletons. The V gene is TRBV14, the J gene TRBJ2-1; TRBD2 aligns across 11 bases. Sample: unstimulated CD4+ T cells sorted from spleen or lymph node cells, taken before transplant. This receptor was obtained from a human donor who was the organ donor for an intestinal transplant. CDR3 DNA sequence: TGTGCCAGCAGCCAAGATCGGGTAGCGGGAGGGCAGCAGTTCTTC. Translated, it gives CASSQDRVAGGQQFF.